The clone carrying this TCR beta chain was observed a handful of times. Sequencing used immunoSEQ multiplex PCR; TCRdb keeps in-frame clones, though not all of them. The repertoire has fewer than 500,000 clones, around 87% of them found once; the top ten carry roughly 1.4%. The CDR3 consists of 15 residues. The V gene's germline CDR1 is LGHNA and CDR2 YSLEER. V dropped 2 bases and J dropped 5; count of bases not matched to a gene: 4. These data come from a study of blood T cell repertoires in COVID-19. Participants had their cohort set by participant-reported clinical history. Sequencing input: PBMCs or T cells enriched from blood (not recorded which). V gene TRBV4-3 combines with J gene TRBJ2-1; 9 bases agree with TRBD1. The TCR originated in a man aged 25 to 40 who had recovered from COVID-19. The CDR3 region has the DNA TGCGCCAGCAGCCAAACCCGGGACAGGGACAATGAGCAGTTCTTC. Residues: CASSQTRDRDNEQFF.